Listed below are T cell receptor beta chains from one sample, sequenced in a study of blood T cells in healthy people across ages. One entry per CDR3 protein results from TCRdb running MiXCR on the 5' RACE reads. The table lists roughly 800,000 distinct CDR3 sequences, under 40% of them singletons. The sample comprised blood. All receptors derive from a man aged 18 to 30 in good health. Both conserved end residues are part of each CDR3. Each record gives: V gene, D gene, J gene, CDR3 length, clone size, CDR3 DNA, CDR3 protein. D genes are given only for firm matches. Rows give clone size only sometimes, using once, few, many, or a class for an expanded clone.

TRBV9	NA	TRBJ1-2	13	many	TGTGCCAGCAGCGCCCGTGACAGCTATGGCTACACCTTC	CASSARDSYGYTF
TRBV7-2	NA	TRBJ1-1	14	NA	TGTGCCAGCAGCAATGCAGTGGTGGGAACTGAAGCTTTCTTT	CASSNAVVGTEAFF
TRBV9	TRBD1	TRBJ1-4	15	NA	TGTGCCAGCAGCACCCGACAGGGGACTAATGAAAAACTGTTTTTT	CASSTRQGTNEKLFF
TRBV14	NA	TRBJ1-2	17	NA	TGTGCCAGCAGCCCCCGCGGGGTCCAGAGGGCTAACTATGGCTACACCTTC	CASSPRGVQRANYGYTF
TRBV20-1	TRBD1	TRBJ1-1	14	NA	TGCAGTGCTAGAGATCTGAAAACAGGGGAAGGGGCTTTCTTT	CSARDLKTGEGAFF
TRBV6-5	NA	TRBJ1-2	13	few	TGTGCCAGCAGTGACGGCGAAAACTATGGCTACACCTTC	CASSDGENYGYTF
TRBV20-1	NA	TRBJ2-5	13	NA	TGCAGTGCTCCAAAGCAGGGGCTTGAGACCCAGTACTTC	CSAPKQGLETQYF
TRBV20-1	NA	TRBJ2-1	15	NA	TGCAGGGCCCTCGACCGGCTAGAAGCCTACAATGAGCAGTTCTTC	CRALDRLEAYNEQFF
TRBV29-1	NA	TRBJ2-1	14	few	TGCAGCGTAATAACAGGAAGCTCCTACAATGAGCAGTTCTTC	CSVITGSSYNEQFF
TRBV5-1	NA	TRBJ2-3	14	many	TGCGCCAGCAGCTTAGCGGACTTCACAGATACGCAGTATTTT	CASSLADFTDTQYF
TRBV29-1	NA	TRBJ2-7	13	NA	TGCAGCGTTACTCCTACAGGGAACTACGAGCAGTACTTC	CSVTPTGNYEQYF
TRBV6-2/TRBV6-3	TRBD2	TRBJ2-5	14	NA	TGTGCCAGCTCCCACGGGACTAGCAAGGAGACCCAGTACTTC	CASSHGTSKETQYF
TRBV3-1	NA	TRBJ2-4	19	NA	TGTGCCAGCAGCCAAGAACCCGGGGGACAGAAGATAGCCAAAAACATTCAGTACTTC	CASSQEPGGQKIAKNIQYF
TRBV10-3	NA	TRBJ1-5	14	few	TGTGCCGCGAGCAAGGAAGATAGCAATCAGCCCCAGCATTTT	CAASKEDSNQPQHF
TRBV20-1	TRBD1	TRBJ2-7	12	few	TGCAGTGCAAGGACAGGACCCTACGAGCAGTACTTC	CSARTGPYEQYF
TRBV7-9	NA	TRBJ1-2	16	NA	TGTGCCAGCAGCTTAGCGTCGCAGGGGAGTAGCTATGGCTACACCTTC	CASSLASQGSSYGYTF
TRBV20-1	NA	TRBJ2-3	14	few	TGCAGTGCTCCCCGGGGACTTGGCACAGATACGCAGTATTTT	CSAPRGLGTDTQYF
TRBV7-2	NA	TRBJ2-7	19	few	TGTGCCAGCAGCTTAGGAGAACTCGGGCTCTATTTCACGTCGAGCGAGCAGTACTTC	CASSLGELGLYFTSSEQYF
TRBV15	TRBD1	TRBJ2-7	14	few	TGTGCCACCAGCACCCGGGACAGTCCCTACGAGCAGTACTTC	CATSTRDSPYEQYF
TRBV5-1	NA	TRBJ2-7	16	NA	TGCGCCAGCAGCCCACAGGGGCGGGGGACATACAGTGAGCAGTACTTC	CASSPQGRGTYSEQYF
TRBV5-1	TRBD1	TRBJ2-1	15	few	TGCGCCAGCAGCTTGGGGTGGGGGACAGATAATGAGCAGTTCTTC	CASSLGWGTDNEQFF
TRBV6-5	TRBD2	TRBJ2-1	18	few	TGTGCCAGCAGTTCCCGACTAGCGGGGGGGAATAGGTACAATGAGCAGTTCTTC	CASSSRLAGGNRYNEQFF
TRBV7-9	TRBD2	TRBJ2-7	15	NA	TGTGCCAGCAGCTTACGGGGGGGTTCCCTCTACGGGCAGTACTTC	CASSLRGGSLYGQYF
TRBV14	NA	TRBJ2-1	13	many	TGTGCCAGCAGCCAGGGTCAGTACAATGAGCAGTTCTTC	CASSQGQYNEQFF
TRBV5-1	TRBD2	TRBJ2-7	18	few	TGCGCCAGCAGCCCTTTCGCTAGCGGGCCTATCCCCTACAATGAGCAGTACTTC	CASSPFASGPIPYNEQYF
TRBV7-2	NA	TRBJ1-3	14	NA	TGTGCCAGCAGCTTAGGCACGCCTGGAAACACCATATATTTT	CASSLGTPGNTIYF
TRBV7-2	TRBD1	TRBJ2-7	16	few	TGTGCCAGCAGTACCCCACGGGACAGCTCCTACAATGAGCAGTACTTC	CASSTPRDSSYNEQYF
TRBV20-1	NA	TRBJ1-5	15	few	TGCAGTGCTAGAGTAGCGGGGGCGGCCAATCAGCCCCAGCATTTT	CSARVAGAANQPQHF
TRBV21-1	NA	TRBJ2-3	17	NA	TGTGCCAGCAGCTGCCCCGGCAACAGGGCCCGCACAGATACGCAGTATTTT	CASSCPGNRARTDTQYF
TRBV20-1	NA	TRBJ2-3	14	NA	TGCAGTACTAGCCCGGCAGGGCTAAAAGATACGCAGTATTTT	CSTSPAGLKDTQYF
TRBV20-1	TRBD1	TRBJ1-5	18	few	TGCAGTGCTCCGGGGGGCAGGGGGCTTGGTATGAGCAATCAGCCCCAGCATTTT	CSAPGGRGLGMSNQPQHF
TRBV7-2	TRBD2	TRBJ2-7	18	NA	TGTGCCAGCAGCTTGACTAGCGGGGGGCCCCGATTCTCCTACGAGCAGTACTTC	CASSLTSGGPRFSYEQYF
TRBV6-2/TRBV6-3	NA	TRBJ1-5	13	NA	TGTGCCAGCAGTCAGGATGTACAGCAGCCCCAGCATTTT	CASSQDVQQPQHF
TRBV6-6	TRBD1	TRBJ1-6	16	NA	TGTGCCAGCAGCCCCCGGACAGGCGACTATAATTCACCCCTCCACTTT	CASSPRTGDYNSPLHF
TRBV28	NA	TRBJ2-6	14	few	TGTGCCAGCAGTGCTCTCGCTGGGGCCAACGTCCTGACTTTC	CASSALAGANVLTF
TRBV25-1	NA	TRBJ1-5	14	once	TGTGCCAGCAGTGAATTAGGGGCGGGACAGCCCCAGCATTTT	CASSELGAGQPQHF
TRBV4-3	TRBD1	TRBJ2-1	19	NA	TGCGCCAGCAGCCAAGATAGGGGGCCCCCGGGACAGGGGTACCATGAGCAGTTCTTC	CASSQDRGPPGQGYHEQFF
TRBV4-3	TRBD2	TRBJ2-5	16	many	TGCGCCTCCCAACCCGAACTAGCGGGGGGTCAAGAGACCCAGTACTTC	CASQPELAGGQETQYF
TRBV21-1	NA	TRBJ1-3	14	NA	TGTGCCAGTTTCCCCGGGCCTAGGCAAAACACCATATATTTT	CASFPGPRQNTIYF
TRBV2	NA	TRBJ1-4	10	NA	TGTGCCACTTATAGGGAAAAACTGTTTTTT	CATYREKLFF
TRBV25-1	NA	TRBJ2-1	15	NA	TGTGCCAGCAGTGAATGGGCGGGGGCCCAAGAGACCCAGTTCTTC	CASSEWAGAQETQFF
TRBV7-9	NA	TRBJ2-3	13	NA	TGTGCCAGCAGCCACGACCCCACAGATACGCAGTATTTT	CASSHDPTDTQYF
TRBV24-1	TRBD1	TRBJ2-2	14	NA	TGTGCCACCAAAGGGACAGGGAACACCGGGGAGCTGTTTTTT	CATKGTGNTGELFF
TRBV20-1	NA	TRBJ1-5	12	NA	TGCAGTGCTTGGCAGGGTGGTGGGCCCCAGCATTTT	CSAWQGGGPQHF
TRBV2	TRBD2	TRBJ2-4	14	NA	TGTGCCAGCAGGCGGGGGTTGGCGTCCCCTGAGCAGTACTTC	CASRRGLASPEQYF
TRBV20-1	TRBD2	TRBJ2-7	15	NA	TGCAGTGCGCTACCGGGACTACCGGCCTACAATGAGCAGTACTTC	CSALPGLPAYNEQYF
TRBV5-5	NA	TRBJ2-5	14	few	TGTGCCAGCAGCACTGGACAAAACCGGGATGAGCAGTACTTC	CASSTGQNRDEQYF
TRBV7-2	NA	TRBJ2-3	12	NA	TGTGCCACCTCGACCTTTCCAGATACGCAGTATTTT	CATSTFPDTQYF